This paragraph reports one T cell receptor beta chain. The antigen this receptor binds is unknown. No much larger clone is present one base from it, and per-base qualities are unavailable. Collaborating institutions collected whole blood in K2EDTA tubes following their own protocols. For TCRbeta analysis, collaborator samples were shipped as frozen whole blood, as isolated PBMCs, or as DNA extracted from either sample type. This entry is derived from a study of blood T cell repertoires in COVID-19 (dated by TCRdb to 2018 to 2020). Study-level background: The collaborator samples originated in the United States, Italy and Spain and spanned the acute and convalescent phases of COVID-19. The dataset comprised deeply sampled blood TCRbeta repertoires from subjects exposed to, actively infected with, or recovered from COVID-19. The sample metadata nearly always contained a de-identified subject ID, COVID-19 status, age in years and sex. The prospective study material was composed of cDNA or gDNA derived from T cells, B-cell-depleted T cells, or PBMCs. A freely available public database, intended as a resource for researchers studying the immune response to SARS-CoV-2, is where the repertoires were released. HLA class I and class II types, where available, came from metadata supplied by the sample provider rather than from assay-based typing. Samples came from the ongoing ImmuneRACE study (first 160 participants) plus 1,254 subjects from 6 global collaborators.

The immunoSEQ Assay, a bias-controlled multiplex PCR, was used to amplify TCRbeta CDR3 regions from genomic DNA. From the authors' description of their analysis: The number of nucleated cells in each sample was estimated by amplification of reference gene primers within the assay. To quantify the absolute abundance of each unique TCRbeta CDR3 rearrangement, sequence reads were collapsed and filtered. For each sample, productive Simpson clonality was calculated as the square root of Simpson's diversity index over productive rearrangements. What TCRdb holds here is the immuneACCESS table cut down to in-frame rearrangements. Part of the clones is not present; checked against another copy, under half of the missing clones reflect an unresolved V gene, and the others are unexplained. Clone size and the V and J calls come from that table; the DNA yielded D and trimming. A total of 70,000 to 80,000 clones appear in this sample, roughly 84% of them only once. The ten largest make up 12% of the sample.

Via the germline V gene, CDR1 is SGDLS and CDR2 YYNGEE. V is clipped by 2 bases and J by 4 bases, and the sequence between their germline boundaries is 7 bases long. Including the terminal cysteine and phenylalanine, the CDR3 comprises 12 residues. The kept DNA is CDR3 alone, 36 bases in frame from the first base. What the authors observed across the whole study: The amount of clinical and demographic metadata varied by source and participant and was provided uncurated.

The source material was peripheral blood. Recombination connected TRBV9 to TRBJ2-7; too little of a D gene remains to name it. The TCR sequence derives from a human donor in a cohort sampled during active COVID-19. In nucleotides, the sequence is TGTGCCAGCAGCGTGTCTCGGTACGAGCAGTACTTC. It translates as CASSVSRYEQYF.